Given below is one T cell receptor (beta chain) in context. These data come from a study of OX40 agonist ivuxolimab in advanced cancers. Study-wide background: Patients undergoing dose escalation presented with hepatocellular carcinoma, melanoma, renal cell or head and neck cancer. The group had a mean age of about 60 years, ranged from roughly 23 to 85, and was roughly 83% male. Prior anti-PD-1, anti-PD-L1 or anti-CTLA-4 therapy did not bar entry, and less than 50% had some.

Baseline was the first blood sampling point, followed by cycle 4 day 1 and cycle 7 day 1. CDR3 size: 15 residues. The germline V gene encodes CDR1 MNHNS and CDR2 SASEGT. The junction had 7 bases not matched to a gene; V was cut back by 4 bases and J by 10 bases. Sequenced by immunoSEQ multiplex PCR; TCRdb stores in-frame clones only, minus some. The table records 45,000 to 65,000 clones, 75% to 90% of them present only once. This receptor was identified in an adult with an advanced solid tumor such as melanoma, head and neck, liver or kidney cancer. The chain has TRBV6-1 and TRBJ1-6; 10 bases are shared with TRBD1. This specimen consisted of CD4+ or CD8+ T cells sorted from blood, obtained in a trial of the OX40 agonist ivuxolimab. Written as DNA, the CDR3 is TGTGCCAGCAGTGGACAGGGGGCAGACAAATCACCCCTCCACTTT. Residues: CASSGQGADKSPLHF.